The subject of this entry is one TCR beta chain. The antigen this receptor binds is unknown. One base away there is no much larger clone; base qualities are not given. The sample carries other DNA sequences with the same CDR3. The entry originates in a study of blood T cell repertoires in COVID-19 (dated by TCRdb to 2020 to 2022). For the wider study: The collaborator samples originated in the United States, Italy and Spain and spanned the acute and convalescent phases of COVID-19. The material from the prospective study consisted of cDNA or gDNA derived from T cells, B-cell-depleted T cells, or PBMCs. Subjects who had been exposed to COVID-19, were actively infected with it, or had recovered from it provided the deeply sampled blood TCRbeta repertoires that made up the dataset. The repertoires were released in a freely available public database intended as a resource for research on the immune response to SARS-CoV-2. The samples were drawn from two sources: the first 160 participants of the ongoing ImmuneRACE study, and 1,000 to 1,500 subjects contributed by 6 global collaborators. A de-identified subject ID, COVID-19 status, age in years and sex were almost always included in the sample metadata. Where HLA class I and class II types were available, the types were taken from metadata supplied by the sample provider, not from assay-based typing.

General study outcomes and caveats: How much clinical and demographic metadata was included differed by source and by participant, and the metadata was provided uncurated.

TCRbeta CDR3 regions were amplified from genomic DNA using the immunoSEQ Assay, a bias-controlled multiplex PCR. The original pipeline was this. The number of nucleated cells in each sample was estimated by amplification of reference gene primers within the assay. To quantify the absolute abundance of each unique TCRbeta CDR3 rearrangement, sequence reads were collapsed and filtered. Productive Simpson clonality was computed per sample as the square root of Simpson's diversity index over productive rearrangements. Drawn from immuneACCESS, this table holds only the in-frame rearrangements with V and J called that TCRdb kept. Clones are partly lost; checked studies trace under half to an unresolved V gene and leave the rest unexplained. From that table come the V and J calls and clone size; the DNA was used to work out D and trimming. For this sample the table gives more than 85,000 clones, of which around 90% were detected only once. Jointly, the top ten make up about 6% of the sample.

Whole blood was collected in K2EDTA tubes by collaborating institutions according to the institutions' own protocols. Collaborator samples were shipped for TCRbeta analysis as frozen whole blood, isolated PBMCs, or DNA extracted from either sample type. The clonotype comes from a woman aged 60-75 years with acute or convalescent COVID-19. The specimen sequenced was peripheral blood.

CDR3 region: CASSLTRDTEAFF. DNA sequence: TGCGCCAGCAGCTTGACGCGGGACACTGAAGCTTTCTTT. Rearrangement joined TRBV5-1 to TRBJ1-1; the D gene is not confidently resolved. The CDR3 has 13 amino acids, counting the end cysteine and phenylalanine. CDR3 DNA only is kept here, 39 bases in frame from base 1. V and J are truncated by 1 base and 3 bases respectively, leaving an intervening sequence of 7 bases. CDR1 and CDR2 are drawn from the germline V gene: SGHRS, YFSETQ.